In this sample, the clone carrying this T cell receptor beta chain turned up a few times. Its antigen is undetermined. This record belongs to a study of cytomegalovirus exposure and HLA in healthy donors. Whole-study results and caveats: Analysis was carried out at a later point, and it linked a missense DCLRE1C variant to TCR beta V- and J-gene trimming. Rates of TCR association differed by HLA locus in a later analysis, with DRB1 highest and HLA-C lowest. Later findings reportedly placed an Asian-associated ancestry cluster below the approximately 620-donor mean for N-insertions.

The germline V gene encodes CDR1 SEHNR and CDR2 FQNEAQ (reference sequence). V shed 8 bases and J shed 2 bases, with 15 bases lying between them. CDR3 size: 14 residues. The PCR contained 60 Vbeta and 13 Jbeta primers. Source study methods: About 11 million of 80 million or so unique TCR beta chains were shared, per a later count. Sequencing was performed with immunoSEQ multiplex PCR; in TCRdb, only in-frame clones are kept and a portion is missing. D and trimming come from the DNA, and the V and J calls and clone size come from that table. The sample records 130,000 or so clones, about three quarters being singletons.

The receptor comes from a female donor in good health and CMV-seronegative. Sequenced material: PBMCs. The V call is TRBV7-9, the J call TRBJ1-1; D gene unclear. DNA for the CDR3: TGTGCCAGCGACTTACCGTCCCTAAACACTGAAGCTTTCTTT. Translating gives CASDLPSLNTEAFF.